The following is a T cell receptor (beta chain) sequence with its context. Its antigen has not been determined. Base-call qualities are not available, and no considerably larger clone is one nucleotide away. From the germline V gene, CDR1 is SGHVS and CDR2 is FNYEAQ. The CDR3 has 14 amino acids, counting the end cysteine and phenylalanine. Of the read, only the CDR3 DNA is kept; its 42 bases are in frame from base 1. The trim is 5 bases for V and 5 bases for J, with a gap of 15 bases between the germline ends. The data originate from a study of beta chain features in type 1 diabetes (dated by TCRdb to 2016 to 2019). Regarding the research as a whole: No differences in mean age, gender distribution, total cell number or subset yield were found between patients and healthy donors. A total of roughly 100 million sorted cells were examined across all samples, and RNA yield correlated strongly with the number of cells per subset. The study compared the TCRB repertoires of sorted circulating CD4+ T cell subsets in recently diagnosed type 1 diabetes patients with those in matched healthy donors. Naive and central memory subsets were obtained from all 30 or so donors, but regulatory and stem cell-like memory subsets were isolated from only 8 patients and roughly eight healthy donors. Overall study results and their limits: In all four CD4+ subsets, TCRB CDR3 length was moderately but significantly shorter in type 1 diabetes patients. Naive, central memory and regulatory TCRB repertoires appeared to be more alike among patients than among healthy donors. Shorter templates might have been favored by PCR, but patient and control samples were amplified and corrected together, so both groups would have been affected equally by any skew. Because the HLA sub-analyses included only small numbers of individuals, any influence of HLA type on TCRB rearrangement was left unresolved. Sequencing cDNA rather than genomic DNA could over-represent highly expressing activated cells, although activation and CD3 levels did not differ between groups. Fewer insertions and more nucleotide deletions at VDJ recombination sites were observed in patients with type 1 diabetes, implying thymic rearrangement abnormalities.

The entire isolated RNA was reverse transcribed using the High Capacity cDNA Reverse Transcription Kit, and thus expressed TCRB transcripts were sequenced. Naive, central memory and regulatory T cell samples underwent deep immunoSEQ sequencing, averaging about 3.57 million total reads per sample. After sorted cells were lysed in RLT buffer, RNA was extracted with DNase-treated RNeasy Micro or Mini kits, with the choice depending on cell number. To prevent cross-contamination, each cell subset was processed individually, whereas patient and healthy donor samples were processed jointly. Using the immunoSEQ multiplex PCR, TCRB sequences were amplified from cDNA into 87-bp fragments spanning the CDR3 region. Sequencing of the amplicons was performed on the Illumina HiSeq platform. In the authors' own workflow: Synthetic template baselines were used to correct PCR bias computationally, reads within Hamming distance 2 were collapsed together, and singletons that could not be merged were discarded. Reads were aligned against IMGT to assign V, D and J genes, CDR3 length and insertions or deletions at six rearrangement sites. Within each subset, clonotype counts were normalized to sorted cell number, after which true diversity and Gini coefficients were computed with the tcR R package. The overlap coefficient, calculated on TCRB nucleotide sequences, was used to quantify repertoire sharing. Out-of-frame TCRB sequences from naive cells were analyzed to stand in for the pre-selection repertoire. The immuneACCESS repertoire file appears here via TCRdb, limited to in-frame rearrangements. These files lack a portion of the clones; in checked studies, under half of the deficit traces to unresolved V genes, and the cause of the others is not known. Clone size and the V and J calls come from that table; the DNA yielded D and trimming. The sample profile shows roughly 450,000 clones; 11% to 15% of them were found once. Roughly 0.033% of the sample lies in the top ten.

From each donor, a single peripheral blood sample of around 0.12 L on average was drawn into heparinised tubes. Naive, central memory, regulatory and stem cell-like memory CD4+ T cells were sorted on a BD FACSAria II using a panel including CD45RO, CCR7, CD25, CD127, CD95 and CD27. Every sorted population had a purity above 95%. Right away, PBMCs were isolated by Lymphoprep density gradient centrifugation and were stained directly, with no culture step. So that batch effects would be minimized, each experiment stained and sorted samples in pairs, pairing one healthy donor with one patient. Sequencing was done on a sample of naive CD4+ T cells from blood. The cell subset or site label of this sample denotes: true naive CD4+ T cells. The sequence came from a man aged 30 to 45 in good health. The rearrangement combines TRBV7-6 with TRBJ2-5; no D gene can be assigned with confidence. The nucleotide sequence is TGTGCCAGCAGCCGCATGATCGTGGGGGAGACCCAGTACTTC. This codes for CASSRMIVGETQYF.